This record concerns one T cell receptor (beta chain) sequence. This CDR3 is 17 amino acids long. V dropped 6 bases and J dropped 0 bases, with 18 bases sitting between them. This sample is drawn from a study of T-cell reconstitution after alpha-beta-depleted transplantation in children. Unique molecular identifiers were built into the TCRbeta library. TCRdb processed the PCR reads anew with MiXCR; each CDR3 protein has one entry. This sample has roughly 200,000 distinct CDR3 sequences, with approximately 6.6% found just once. The sample consisted of PBMCs from the stem cell graft donor, taken from the stem cell graft. The chain employs TRBV12-3 or TRBV12-4 and TRBJ2-1, with D tentatively TRBD1 or TRBD2 (7 bases each). The receptor's source is a human donor who donated a stem cell graft to a child with Wiskott-Aldrich syndrome. Here the CDR3 reads CASSPNRGGSSYNEQFF. The CDR3 coding sequence is TGTGCCAGCAGCCCCAACAGGGGCGGGAGCTCCTACAATGAGCAGTTCTTC.